Presented here are 23 T cell receptor beta chains from one specimen sequenced in a study. MiXCR was run by TCRdb on the 5' RACE reads, yielding one entry per CDR3 protein. Among roughly 8,200 distinct CDR3 sequences listed, 40% to 60% were seen once. Sequencing input: memory CD4+ T cells sorted from a lymph node. Specified subset: memory CD4+ T cells, CD4+CD45RO+CD25-. The receptors shown here come from a female donor with breast cancer.

The chain recombines TRBV6-5 with TRBJ2-3; the D call may be TRBD1 or TRBD2 (5 bases each). V dropped 2 bases and J dropped 3 bases, with 21 bases sitting between them. The CDR3 contains 18 residues. Germline V gene sequence: CDR1 MNHEY, CDR2 SVGAGI. In DNA form, the CDR3 reads TGTGCCAGCAGTTACCGGGGCCCCTCCCCGGGTAATACAGATACGCAGTATTTT. Translated, it gives CASSYRGPSPGNTDTQYF.

The chain uses TRBV5-1 and TRBJ1-6, with TRBD1 as a possible D gene (5 bases). Deletions cut 4 bases from V and 5 bases from J, with 10 bases between. The CDR3 extends over 14 amino acids. Germline V gives CDR1 SGHRS, CDR2 YFSETQ. The CDR3 loop is CASSRDGDNSPLHF. The CDR3 coding sequence is TGCGCCAGCAGCCGGGACGGAGATAATTCACCCCTCCACTTT.

The V and J genes are TRBV7-2 and TRBJ2-7; 7 bases align to TRBD1. J gave up 6 bases and V 1 base, and 12 bases lay outside the gene matches. This CDR3 is 16 amino acids long. Germline V gene sequence: CDR1 SGHTA, CDR2 FQGNSA. The CDR3 DNA reads as TGTGCCAGCAGCTTAGGCCCCCGGACAGGAGCCCCCGAGCAGTACTTC. This encodes CASSLGPRTGAPEQYF. Combining the CDR3 with reference TRBV7-2 and TRBJ2-7 gives the whole variable domain GAGVSQSPSNKVTEKGKDVELRCDPISGHTALYWYRQSLGQGLEFLIYFQGNSAPDKSGLPSDRFSAERTGGSVSTLTIQRTQQEDSAVYLCASSLGPRTGAPEQYFGPGTRLTVT.

The chain employs TRBV7-2 and TRBJ2-1, with no clear D. Trimming pared 10 bases from V and 8 bases from J, leaving 15 bases between. The CDR3 extends over 12 amino acids. CDR1 is SGHTA, CDR2 FQGNSA, per germline. As DNA, the CDR3 is TGTGCCACCAACACGGAGCTCGATGAGCAGTTCTTC. Translation: CATNTELDEQFF.

This clonotype came up a few times. CDR3 sequence reads: CASSLWGGDEQYF. CDR3 coding DNA: TGCGCCAGCAGCTTGTGGGGGGGCGACGAGCAGTACTTC. V usage is TRBV5-1 and J usage is TRBJ2-7; D may be TRBD2 (7 bases). With 1 base removed from V and 5 bases from J, the gap between germline ends came to 10 bases. The V gene's germline CDR1 is SGHRS and CDR2 YFSETQ. CDR3 length: 13 amino acids.

The chain employs TRBV9 and TRBJ1-1; 7 nucleotides align to TRBD1. Germline V gene lookup returns CDR1 SGDLS and CDR2 YYNGEE. Trimming cost V 2 bases and J 1 base; bases outside gene matches: 2. This CDR3 is built from 14 residues. The CDR3 region has the DNA TGTGCCAGCAGCGTTGGGACAGCGAACACTGAAGCTTTCTTT. The encoded protein is CASSVGTANTEAFF.

The table lists this clonotype with a few counts. One end of the junction fails to match germline, which may point to a read error. The chain recombines TRBV7-7 with TRBJ1-1; 7 nucleotides match TRBD1. The CDR3 is 14 residues long. CDR1 is SSHAT, CDR2 FNYEAQ, per germline (reference sequence). In DNA form, the CDR3 reads TGTGCTAGCAGCTTCACAGGGGTGGACACTGAAGCTTTCTTT. Encoded protein: CASSFTGVDTEAFF.

This rearrangement joins TRBV18 to TRBJ2-1; 13 bases agree with TRBD2. This CDR3 spans 15 amino acids. V shed 3 bases and J 8 bases; nucleotides not matched to a gene: 4. Germline CDR1 KGHSH, CDR2 LQKENI. The CDR3 coding sequence is TGTGCCAGCTCACCCGGGACTAGCGGGAACCATGAGCAGTTCTTC. This translates into CASSPGTSGNHEQFF. The variable domain in full, with the rest retrieved from reference TRBV18 and TRBJ2-1, is NAGVMQNPRHLVRRRGQEARLRCSPMKGHSHVYWYRQLPEEGLKFMVYLQKENIIDESGMPKERFSAEFPKEGPSILRIQQVVRGDSAAYFCASSPGTSGNHEQFFGPGTRLTVL.

V usage is TRBV9 and J usage is TRBJ1-2; D is undetermined. The germline gives CDR1 SGDLS, CDR2 YYNGEE. V lost 3 bases to trimming and J lost 5 bases, with 17 bases between them. CDR3 length: 15 residues. This CDR3 reads CASSAGEQLNYGYTF. The CDR3 bases are TGTGCCAGCAGCGCCGGGGAACAGCTAAATTATGGCTACACCTTC.

This chain uses TRBV18 with TRBJ2-7, with 8 nucleotides matching TRBD1. V shed 4 bases and J 2 bases; nucleotides not matched to a gene: 13. Germline CDR1 is KGHSH and CDR2 is LQKENI. The CDR3 covers 17 residues. The CDR3 DNA reads as TGTGCCAGCTCACTTTCGGCTACCAAGACAGGGGCCTACGAGCAGTACTTC. Translation: CASSLSATKTGAYEQYF.

The rearrangement links TRBV6-5 to TRBJ2-7; TRBD2 is a possible D gene (6 bases). The V end was cut by 7 bases, the J end by 7 bases, with 23 bases between. The CDR3 covers 15 residues. Germline loops: CDR1 MNHEY, CDR2 SVGAGI. CDR3 sequence: CASKRRGSGSVEQYF. The CDR3, as DNA: TGTGCCAGCAAGAGGCGTGGTAGCGGCAGTGTGGAGCAGTACTTC.

In regard to this clonotype: The conserved phenylalanine or tryptophan normally closing the CDR3 is absent here, so this likely arose from a read error. The genes are TRBV30 and TRBJ2-7; D is possibly TRBD1 (6 bases). This CDR3 region has 12 residues. The germline CDR1 and CDR2 sequences are GTSNPN and SVGIG (reference sequence). Trimming removed 6 bases at V and 1 base at J, with 10 bases between. Here the CDR3 reads CACAQGSYEQYL. The CDR3 DNA follows: TGTGCCTGCGCACAGGGATCCTACGAGCAGTACTTA.

This clonotype has just a few counts. The gene calls are TRBV7-8 and TRBJ2-1; maybe TRBD1 (6 bases). The CDR3 has 14 residues. The germline gives CDR1 SGHVS, CDR2 FQNEAQ. V dropped 5 bases and J dropped 4 bases, with 12 bases sitting between them. CDR3 sequence reads: CASSTRDIYNEQFF. CDR3 DNA sequence: TGTGCCAGCAGCACCCGGGACATATACAATGAGCAGTTCTTC.

The rearrangement links TRBV20-1 to TRBJ2-4; D is perhaps TRBD2 (6 bases). V was shortened by 5 bases and J by 7 bases, with 15 bases between the two germline ends. Germline-derived CDR1 and CDR2 are DFQATT and SNEGSKA (reference sequence). The CDR3 consists of 13 residues. This CDR3 reads CSAPGTPGNIQYF. In nucleotides, the CDR3 is TGCAGTGCTCCCGGGACTCCGGGGAACATTCAGTACTTC.

The rearrangement joins TRBV5-1 to TRBJ2-2, with D perhaps given as TRBD1 or TRBD2 (5 bases each). Germline V CDR1 and CDR2: SGHRS, YFSETQ. Between the trimmed V and J ends, which lost 3 bases and 2 bases, there was a span of 11 bases. The CDR3 runs 15 residues. The CDR3 sequence is CASSSRGINTGELFF. For the CDR3, the DNA is TGCGCCAGCAGCTCCCGGGGCATAAACACCGGGGAGCTGTTTTTT.

This clonotype has just a few counts. V usage is TRBV4-2 and J usage is TRBJ2-5; D is perhaps TRBD1 or TRBD2 (5 bases each). Trimming pared 4 bases from V and 5 bases from J, leaving 17 bases between. CDR1 and CDR2 (germline): LGHNA, YNFKEQ. The CDR3 has 15 residues. The CDR3 spells CASSPSTWGKETQYF. The CDR3 DNA reads TGTGCCAGCAGCCCCTCTACGTGGGGGAAGGAGACCCAGTACTTC.

The rearrangement joins TRBV20-1 to TRBJ1-2; a weak D match, TRBD1 (5 bases). V lost 6 bases, J lost 8 bases, and 13 bases lay in between. CDR1 and CDR2 (germline): DFQATT, SNEGSKA (reference sequence). CDR3 size: 11 residues. The CDR3 DNA is TGCAGTGCCACAGTCCGGGGGGGCTACACCTTC. Its protein product is CSATVRGGYTF.

This chain uses TRBV6-5 with TRBJ2-1; the D gene could be TRBD1 or TRBD2 (6 bases each). CDR3 size: 14 residues. V shed 1 base and J shed 9 bases, with 13 bases lying between them. Germline CDR1 is MNHEY and CDR2 is SVGAGI. The CDR3 reads CASSYLGGQSEQFF. The CDR3 region has the DNA TGTGCCAGCAGTTACTTGGGGGGCCAGAGTGAGCAGTTCTTC.

Remarks on this clonotype: The junction departs from germline at one end; a sequencing error may be responsible. The rearrangement uses TRBV28 and TRBJ2-7; the D gene is possibly TRBD1 (5 bases). The germline V gene encodes CDR1 MDHEN and CDR2 SYDVKM. The CDR3 loop spans 18 amino acids. CDR3 DNA: TGTGCCAGCAGTTTTGGAGACCCAGGGATCACGCCCGAATACGGGCAGTACTTC. This sequence encodes CASSFGDPGITPEYGQYF.

The chain uses TRBV15 and TRBJ1-1; the D is unclear. The CDR3 is 16 amino acids. CDR1 and CDR2 (germline): LNHNV, YYDKDF (reference sequence). V was cut by 1 base and J by 0 bases, with 12 bases left in between. The chain's CDR3 is CATSRGAGIMNTEAFF. The CDR3 DNA sequence: TGTGCCACCAGCAGAGGGGCGGGGATAATGAACACTGAAGCTTTCTTT.

The chain links TRBV5-1 to TRBJ1-3, with D uncertain. The V and J ends lost 0 bases and 0 bases respectively, with 10 bases between them. The CDR3 contains 16 residues. Germline V gene data show CDR1 as SGHRS and CDR2 as YFSETQ. The CDR3 DNA reads as TGCGCCAGCAGCTTGGCCCAGGTCGACTCTGGAAACACCATATATTTT. Residues: CASSLAQVDSGNTIYF.

The chain combines TRBV25-1 with TRBJ1-2, with D possibly being TRBD1 (6 bases). V was cut by 0 bases and J by 7 bases, with 18 bases left in between. The CDR3 has 16 residues. The germline CDR1 and CDR2 sequences are MGHDK and SYGVNS. CDR3 residues: CASSEYSHGGPGGYTF. For the CDR3, the DNA is TGTGCCAGCAGTGAATATTCCCACGGGGGGCCAGGTGGCTACACCTTC.

This clonotype turned up a few times. The V and J genes are TRBV7-6 and TRBJ2-7; D is uncertain. Trimming left V 6 bases short and J 6 bases short, with 15 bases between. CDR3 size: 13 residues. Germline CDR1 is SGHVS and CDR2 is FNYEAQ. CDR3 sequence: CASSSTVGSEQYF. For the CDR3, the DNA is TGTGCCAGCAGTTCTACAGTAGGTAGCGAGCAGTACTTC.